This T cell receptor beta chain was identified in a study of blood T cells in healthy people across ages. General study findings and limits: Age brought a roughly linear fall in TCR beta diversity measured per million T cells.

The second PCR ran about 6 to 12 cycles with a sample-barcoded 5' primer and J-beta primers. Each of the samples gave a minimum of 2.5 million paired-end reads that contained CDR3. TCRdb passed the 5' RACE reads through MiXCR, listing each CDR3 protein once. The sample includes 1.8 million or so distinct CDR3 sequences, 35% to 50% of them seen just once. Each donor gave ten milliliters of peripheral blood. Points on this clonotype: Antigen unknown.

Source material: blood. This sequence was found in a human donor in good health.

The CDR3 DNA is TGCAGTGCCGAAATAGAGACCCAGTACTTC. This codes for CSAEIETQYF. This chain joins TRBV20-1 and TRBJ2-5; the D is unclear. The CDR3 is 10 residues long. V was shortened by 6 bases and J by 4 bases, with 6 bases between the two germline ends. The germline CDR1 and CDR2 sequences are DFQATT and SNEGSKA (reference sequence).